This passage covers 9 T cell receptor beta chains from one sample sequenced in a study of beta chain features in type 1 diabetes. The entirety of the isolated RNA underwent reverse transcription, so expressed TCRB transcripts were sequenced. The repertoire was sequenced with immunoSEQ multiplex PCR; TCRdb's copy has only in-frame clones and lacks some. The sample has hundreds of thousands of clones; more than 13% are singletons. Study-wide results and caveats: Among patients with Type 1 diabetes, TCRB CDR3s were moderately but significantly shorter in every one of the four CD4+ subsets.

Their antigens are not known. Material for sequencing was naive CD4+ T cells from blood. The receptors come from a man younger than 30 with type 1 diabetes.

The rearrangement links TRBV19 to TRBJ2-1; 7 bases fit TRBD1. This CDR3 has 15 amino acids. V lost 8 bases, J lost 5 bases, and 12 bases stayed unmatched. Germline CDR1 LNHDA, CDR2 SQIVND (reference sequence). CDR3 sequence (DNA): TGTGCCAGTGGTCTACAACAGGGGTGGGACAATGAGCAGTTCTTC. Its translation: CASGLQQGWDNEQFF.

This clone turned up a few times. V gene TRBV27 combines with J gene TRBJ1-2; D might be TRBD1 (6 bases). CDR3 length: 14 residues. Germline CDR1 is MNHEY and CDR2 is SMNVEV (reference sequence). Deletions cut 4 bases from V and 4 bases from J, with 13 bases between. The CDR3 here is CASSYPQGSYGYTF. DNA for the CDR3: TGTGCCAGCAGTTATCCACAGGGTTCCTATGGCTACACCTTC.

This clone was observed a few times. J is TRBJ1-1 and V is TRBV9; D is unresolved. With 0 bases removed from V and 1 base from J, the gap between germline ends came to 10 bases. This CDR3 is 15 amino acids long. The germline CDR1 and CDR2 sequences are SGDLS and YYNGEE. CDR3 nucleotide sequence: TGTGCCAGCAGCGTAGATGGGCTCCCGAACACTGAAGCTTTCTTT. This sequence encodes CASSVDGLPNTEAFF.

The rearrangement uses TRBV10-3 and TRBJ2-1; D is ambiguous. V was trimmed by 3 bases and J by 0 bases, leaving 15 bases between them. The CDR3 covers 17 residues. CDR1 is ENHRY, CDR2 SYGVKD, per germline. The CDR3 nucleotides read TGTGCCATCAGTGAAGCCATGGGTCATGTCTCCTACAATGAGCAGTTCTTC. Amino acids: CAISEAMGHVSYNEQFF.

In this sample, this clone turned up a few times. The chain employs TRBV7-9 and TRBJ2-7; 9 bases agree with TRBD1. In germline, CDR1 is SEHNR, CDR2 FQNEAQ (reference sequence). V shed 3 bases and J 3 bases; nucleotides not matched to a gene: 6. This CDR3 region has 15 residues. CDR3 amino acids: CASSFAGTGSYEQYF. The CDR3 DNA reads as TGTGCCAGCAGCTTTGCCGGGACAGGGAGCTACGAGCAGTACTTC.

The chain joins TRBV7-2 to TRBJ1-2, with 8 positions matching TRBD1. Germline assignment: CDR1 SGHTA and CDR2 FQGNSA. V trimming: 6 bases; J trimming: 5 bases; junction bases outside the gene matches: 5. The CDR3 covers 13 residues. The CDR3 DNA reads TGTGCCAGCAGTACAGGACAGGGTTATGGCTACACCTTC. This codes for CASSTGQGYGYTF. Drawing the rest from reference TRBV7-2 and TRBJ1-2, the complete variable domain is GAGVSQSPSNKVTEKGKDVELRCDPISGHTALYWYRQSLGQGLEFLIYFQGNSAPDKSGLPSDRFSAERTGGSVSTLTIQRTQQEDSAVYLCASSTGQGYGYTFGSGTRLTVV.

The chain links TRBV7-9 to TRBJ2-2; D is unclear. V was clipped by 3 bases and J by 4 bases, with 6 bases between them. Germline assignment: CDR1 SEHNR and CDR2 FQNEAQ (reference sequence). This CDR3 is 13 amino acids long. CDR3 DNA: TGTGCCAGCAGCTTTGCCCCCACCGGGGAGCTGTTTTTT. Its protein product is CASSFAPTGELFF.

The rearrangement joins TRBV30 to TRBJ2-6; maybe TRBD1 (6 bases). Trimming removed 6 bases at V and 0 bases at J, with 9 bases between. Germline V gene sequence: CDR1 GTSNPN, CDR2 SVGIG (reference sequence). The CDR3 runs 14 residues. This chain's CDR3 is CACTGTSGANVLTF. The CDR3 bases are TGTGCCTGTACAGGGACCTCTGGGGCCAACGTCCTGACTTTC.

The chain has TRBV5-6 and TRBJ2-1; tentatively, D is TRBD2 (5 bases). The ends were cut back, 0 bases at V and 4 bases at J, with 11 bases in the middle. The length of the CDR3 is 15 residues. Germline loops: CDR1 SGHDT, CDR2 YYEEEE. CDR3 sequence (DNA): TGTGCCAGCAGCTTGGGGCTAGCCACGTACAATGAGCAGTTCTTC. Residues: CASSLGLATYNEQFF.